This T cell receptor (beta chain) was found in a study of regulatory dendritic cells for organ transplantation. Germline trimming cut 2 bases from V and 1 base from J; bases unmatched to any gene: 4. The length of the CDR3 is 16 residues. From germline, CDR1 is SGHVS and CDR2 FNYEAQ. With respect to this clone: Its matching antigen is unknown.

Assay: immunoSEQ multiplex PCR; the TCRdb copy retains only in-frame clones and omits some. The sample includes about 38,000 clones, 75% to 95% of them seen just once. Findings and limits, study-wide: Regulatory dendritic cells appeared to expand memory CD8+ clones less than mature ones.

The V gene is TRBV7-6, the J gene TRBJ1-5; 8 bases fit TRBD1. The clonotype originates from a human donor in good health. The specimen was naive CD8+ T cells from blood. As to subset: CD45RA+ naive T cells. As DNA, the CDR3 is TGTGCCAGCAGCTTAAGACAGGGGTTGAGCAATCAGCCCCAGCATTTT. It specifies CASSLRQGLSNQPQHF.